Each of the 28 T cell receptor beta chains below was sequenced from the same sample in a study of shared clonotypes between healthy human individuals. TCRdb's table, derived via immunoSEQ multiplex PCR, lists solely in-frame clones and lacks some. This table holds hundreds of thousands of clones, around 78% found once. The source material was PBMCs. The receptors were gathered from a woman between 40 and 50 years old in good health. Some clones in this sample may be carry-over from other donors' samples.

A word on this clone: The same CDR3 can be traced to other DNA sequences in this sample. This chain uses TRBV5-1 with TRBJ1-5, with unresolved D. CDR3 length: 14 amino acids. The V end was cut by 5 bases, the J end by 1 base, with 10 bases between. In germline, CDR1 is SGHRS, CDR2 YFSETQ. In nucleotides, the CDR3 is TGCGCCAGCAGTCCCGACGGCAGCAATCAGCCCCAGCATTTT. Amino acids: CASSPDGSNQPQHF. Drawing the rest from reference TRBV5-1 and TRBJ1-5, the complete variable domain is KAGVTQTPRYLIKTRGQQVTLSCSPISGHRSVSWYQQTPGQGLQFLFEYFSETQRNKGNFPGRFSGRQFSNSRSEMNVSTLELGDSALYLCASSPDGSNQPQHFGDGTRLSIL.

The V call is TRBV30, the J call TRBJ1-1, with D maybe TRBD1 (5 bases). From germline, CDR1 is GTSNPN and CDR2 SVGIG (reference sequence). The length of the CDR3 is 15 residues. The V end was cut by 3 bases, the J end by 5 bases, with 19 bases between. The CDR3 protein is CAWREKGLDFTEAFF. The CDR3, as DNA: TGTGCCTGGAGAGAGAAGGGACTTGATTTTACTGAAGCTTTCTTT.

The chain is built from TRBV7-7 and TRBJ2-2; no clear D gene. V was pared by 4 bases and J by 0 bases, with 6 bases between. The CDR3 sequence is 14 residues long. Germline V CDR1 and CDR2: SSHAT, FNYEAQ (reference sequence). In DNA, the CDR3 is TGTGCCAGCAGCTCTTCAACGAACACCGGGGAGCTGTTTTTT. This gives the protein CASSSSTNTGELFF.

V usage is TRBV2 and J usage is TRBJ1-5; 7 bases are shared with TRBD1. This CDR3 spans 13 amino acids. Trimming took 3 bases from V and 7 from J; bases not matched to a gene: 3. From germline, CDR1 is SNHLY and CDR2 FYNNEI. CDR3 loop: CASSEYRGQPQHF. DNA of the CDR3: TGTGCCAGCAGTGAGTACAGGGGACAGCCCCAGCATTTT.

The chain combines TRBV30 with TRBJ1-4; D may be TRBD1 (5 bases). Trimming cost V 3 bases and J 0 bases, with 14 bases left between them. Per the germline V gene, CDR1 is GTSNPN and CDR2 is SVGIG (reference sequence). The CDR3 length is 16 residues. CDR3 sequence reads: CAWRAAGGATNEKLFF. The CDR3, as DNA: TGTGCCTGGAGGGCGGCGGGGGGTGCAACTAATGAAAAACTGTTTTTT. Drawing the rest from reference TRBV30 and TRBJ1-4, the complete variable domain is SQTIHQWPATLVQPVGSPLSLECTVEGTSNPNLYWYRQAAGRGLQLLFYSVGIGQISSEVPQNLSASRPQDRQFILSSKKLLLSDSGFYLCAWRAAGGATNEKLFFGSGTQLSVL.

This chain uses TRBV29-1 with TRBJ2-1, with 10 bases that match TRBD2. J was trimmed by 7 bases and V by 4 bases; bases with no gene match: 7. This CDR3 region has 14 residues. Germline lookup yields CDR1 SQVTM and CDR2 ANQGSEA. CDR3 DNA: TGCAGCGTTGTTTCGGCTAGCGGGAGTAATGAGCAGTTCTTC. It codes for CSVVSASGSNEQFF.

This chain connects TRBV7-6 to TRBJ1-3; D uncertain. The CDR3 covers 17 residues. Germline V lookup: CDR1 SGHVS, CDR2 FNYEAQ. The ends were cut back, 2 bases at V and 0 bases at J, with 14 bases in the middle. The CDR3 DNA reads TGTGCCAGCAGCTTAAGGCTAATGCTGAGCTCTGGAAACACCATATATTTT. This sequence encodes CASSLRLMLSSGNTIYF. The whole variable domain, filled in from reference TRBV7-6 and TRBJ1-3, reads GAGVSQSPRYKVTKRGQDVALRCDPISGHVSLYWYRQALGQGPEFLTYFNYEAQQDKSGLPNDRFSAERPEGSISTLTIQRTEQRDSAMYRCASSLRLMLSSGNTIYFGEGSWLTVV.

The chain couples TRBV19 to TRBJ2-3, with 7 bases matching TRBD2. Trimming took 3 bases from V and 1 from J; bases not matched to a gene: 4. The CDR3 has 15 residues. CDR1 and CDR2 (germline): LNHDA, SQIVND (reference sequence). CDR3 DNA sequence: TGTGCCAGTAGTATCCTAGCGGATGGCACAGATACGCAGTATTTT. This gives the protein CASSILADGTDTQYF.

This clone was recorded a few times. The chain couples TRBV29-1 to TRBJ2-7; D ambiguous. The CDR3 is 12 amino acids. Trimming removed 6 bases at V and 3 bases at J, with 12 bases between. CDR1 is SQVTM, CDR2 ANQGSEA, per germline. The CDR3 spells CSVDIPGYEQYF. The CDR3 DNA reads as TGCAGCGTAGACATTCCCGGCTACGAGCAGTACTTC.

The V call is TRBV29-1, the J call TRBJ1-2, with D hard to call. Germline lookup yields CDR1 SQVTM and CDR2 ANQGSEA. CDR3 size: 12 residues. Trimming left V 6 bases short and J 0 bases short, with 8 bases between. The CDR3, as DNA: TGCAGCGTGTCAAGTGCTAACTATGGCTACACCTTC. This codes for CSVSSANYGYTF.

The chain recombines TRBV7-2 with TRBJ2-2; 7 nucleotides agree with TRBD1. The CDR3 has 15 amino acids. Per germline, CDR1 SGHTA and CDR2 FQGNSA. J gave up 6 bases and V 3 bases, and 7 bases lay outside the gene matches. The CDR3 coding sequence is TGTGCCAGCAGCTTCCGGGACAGTAGCCCCGGGGAGCTGTTTTTT. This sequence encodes CASSFRDSSPGELFF.

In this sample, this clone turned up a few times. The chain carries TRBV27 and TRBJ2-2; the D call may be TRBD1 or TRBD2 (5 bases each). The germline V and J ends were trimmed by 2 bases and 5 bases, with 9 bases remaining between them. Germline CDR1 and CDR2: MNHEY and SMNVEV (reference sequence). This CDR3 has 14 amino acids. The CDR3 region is CASSLIGTTGELFF. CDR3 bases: TGTGCCAGCAGTTTAATAGGGACGACCGGGGAGCTGTTTTTT.

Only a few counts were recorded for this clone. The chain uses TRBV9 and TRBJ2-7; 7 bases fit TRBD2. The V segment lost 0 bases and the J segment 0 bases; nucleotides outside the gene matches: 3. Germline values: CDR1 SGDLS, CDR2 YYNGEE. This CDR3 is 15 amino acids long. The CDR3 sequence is CASSVVGEGSYEQYF. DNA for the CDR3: TGTGCCAGCAGCGTAGTGGGGGAGGGCTCCTACGAGCAGTACTTC. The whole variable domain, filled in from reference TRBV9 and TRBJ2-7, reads DSGVTQTPKHLITATGQRVTLRCSPRSGDLSVYWYQQSLDQGLQFLIQYYNGEERAKGNILERFSAQQFPDLHSELNLSSLELGDSALYFCASSVVGEGSYEQYFGPGTRLTVT.

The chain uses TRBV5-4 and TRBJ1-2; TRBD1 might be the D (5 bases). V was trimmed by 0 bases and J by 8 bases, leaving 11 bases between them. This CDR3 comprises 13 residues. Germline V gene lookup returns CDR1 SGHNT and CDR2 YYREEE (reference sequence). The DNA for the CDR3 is TGTGCCAGCAGCTTGGCGGCAGGGTTGGGCTACACCTTC. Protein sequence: CASSLAAGLGYTF.

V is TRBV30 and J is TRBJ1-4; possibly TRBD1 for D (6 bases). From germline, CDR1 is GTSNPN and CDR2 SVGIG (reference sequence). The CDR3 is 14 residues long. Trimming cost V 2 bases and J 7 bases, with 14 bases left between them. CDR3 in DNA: TGTGCCTGGAGTCCTGGGGGGGGGCGTGAAAAACTGTTTTTT. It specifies CAWSPGGGREKLFF.

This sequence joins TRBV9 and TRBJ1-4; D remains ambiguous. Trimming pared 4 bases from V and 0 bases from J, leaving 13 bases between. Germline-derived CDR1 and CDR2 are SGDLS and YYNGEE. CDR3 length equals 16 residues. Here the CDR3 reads CASSFGPIATNEKLFF. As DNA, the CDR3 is TGTGCCAGCAGCTTCGGACCGATTGCAACTAATGAAAAACTGTTTTTT.

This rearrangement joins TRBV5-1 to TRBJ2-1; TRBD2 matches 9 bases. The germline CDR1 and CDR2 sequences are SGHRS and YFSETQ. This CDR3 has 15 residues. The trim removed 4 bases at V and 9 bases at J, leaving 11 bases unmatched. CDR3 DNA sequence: TGCGCCAGCAGCCAGACTAGCGGTTCAAGGGGTGAGCAGTTCTTC. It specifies CASSQTSGSRGEQFF.

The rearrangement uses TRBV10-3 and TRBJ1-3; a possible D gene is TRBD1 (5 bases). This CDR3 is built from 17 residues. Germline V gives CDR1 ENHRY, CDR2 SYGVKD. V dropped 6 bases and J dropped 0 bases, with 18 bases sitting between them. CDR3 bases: TGTGCCATCAGGCGAGTCTGGGGGTTAGGCTCTGGAAACACCATATATTTT. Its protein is CAIRRVWGLGSGNTIYF.

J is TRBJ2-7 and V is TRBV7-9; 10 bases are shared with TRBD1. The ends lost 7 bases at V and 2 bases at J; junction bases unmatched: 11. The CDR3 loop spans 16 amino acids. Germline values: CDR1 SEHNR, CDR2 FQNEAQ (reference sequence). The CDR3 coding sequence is TGTGCCAGCACCTTCTCGGGGGGGACAGGGGCCTACGAGCAGTACTTC. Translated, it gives CASTFSGGTGAYEQYF.

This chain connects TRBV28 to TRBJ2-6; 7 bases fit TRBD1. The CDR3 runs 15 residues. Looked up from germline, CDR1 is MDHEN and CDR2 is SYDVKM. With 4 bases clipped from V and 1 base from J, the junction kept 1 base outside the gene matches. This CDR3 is CASSSTGSGANVLTF. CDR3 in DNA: TGTGCCAGCAGTTCGACAGGGTCTGGGGCCAACGTCCTGACTTTC.

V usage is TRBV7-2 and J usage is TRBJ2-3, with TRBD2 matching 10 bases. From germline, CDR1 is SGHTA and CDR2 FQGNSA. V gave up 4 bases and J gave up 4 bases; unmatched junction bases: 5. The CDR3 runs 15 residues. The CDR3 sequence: CASSSSGSLADTQYF. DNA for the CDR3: TGTGCCAGCAGCTCTAGCGGGAGTTTGGCAGATACGCAGTATTTT.

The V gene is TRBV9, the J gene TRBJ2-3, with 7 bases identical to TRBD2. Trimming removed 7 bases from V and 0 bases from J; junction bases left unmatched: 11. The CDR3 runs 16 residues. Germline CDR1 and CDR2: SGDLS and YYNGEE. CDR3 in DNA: TGTGCCAGCGCCAGCCCCGGGGGGACTAGCACAGATACGCAGTATTTT. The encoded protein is CASASPGGTSTDTQYF.

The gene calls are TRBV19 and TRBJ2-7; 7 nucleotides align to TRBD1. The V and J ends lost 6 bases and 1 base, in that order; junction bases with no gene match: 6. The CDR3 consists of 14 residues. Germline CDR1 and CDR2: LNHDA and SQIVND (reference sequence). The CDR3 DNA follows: TGTGCCAGTAGCCAGGACAGGAATTCCTACGAGCAGTACTTC. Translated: CASSQDRNSYEQYF.

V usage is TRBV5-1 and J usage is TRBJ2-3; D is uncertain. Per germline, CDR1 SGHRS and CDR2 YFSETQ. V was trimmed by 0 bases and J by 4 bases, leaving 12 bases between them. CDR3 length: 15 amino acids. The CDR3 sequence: CASSLVGLRSDTQYF. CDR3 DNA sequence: TGCGCCAGCAGCTTGGTGGGGTTAAGATCAGATACGCAGTATTTT.

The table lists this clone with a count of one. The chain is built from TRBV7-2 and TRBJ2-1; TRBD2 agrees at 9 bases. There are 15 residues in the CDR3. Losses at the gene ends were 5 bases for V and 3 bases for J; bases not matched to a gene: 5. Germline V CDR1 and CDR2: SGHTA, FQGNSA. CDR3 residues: CASSQTSGDYNEQFF. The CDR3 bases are TGTGCCAGCAGCCAGACTAGCGGAGACTACAATGAGCAGTTCTTC.

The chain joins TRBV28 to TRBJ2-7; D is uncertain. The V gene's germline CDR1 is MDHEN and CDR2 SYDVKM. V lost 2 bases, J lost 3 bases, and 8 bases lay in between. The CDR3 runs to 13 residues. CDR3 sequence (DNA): TGTGCCAGCAGTTTACGGGCAGGCTACGAGCAGTACTTC. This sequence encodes CASSLRAGYEQYF.

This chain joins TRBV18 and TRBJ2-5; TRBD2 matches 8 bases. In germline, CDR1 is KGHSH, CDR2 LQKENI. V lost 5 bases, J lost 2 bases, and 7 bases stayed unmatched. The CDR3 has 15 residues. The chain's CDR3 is CASSTRSGSQETQYF. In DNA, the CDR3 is TGTGCCAGCTCAACTCGCAGCGGGAGTCAAGAGACCCAGTACTTC.

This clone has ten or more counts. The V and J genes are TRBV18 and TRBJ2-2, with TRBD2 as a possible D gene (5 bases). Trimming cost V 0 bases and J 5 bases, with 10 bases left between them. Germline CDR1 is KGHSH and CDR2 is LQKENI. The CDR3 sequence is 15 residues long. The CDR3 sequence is CASSPPIGGTGELFF. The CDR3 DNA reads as TGTGCCAGCTCACCACCAATTGGAGGAACCGGGGAGCTGTTTTTT.